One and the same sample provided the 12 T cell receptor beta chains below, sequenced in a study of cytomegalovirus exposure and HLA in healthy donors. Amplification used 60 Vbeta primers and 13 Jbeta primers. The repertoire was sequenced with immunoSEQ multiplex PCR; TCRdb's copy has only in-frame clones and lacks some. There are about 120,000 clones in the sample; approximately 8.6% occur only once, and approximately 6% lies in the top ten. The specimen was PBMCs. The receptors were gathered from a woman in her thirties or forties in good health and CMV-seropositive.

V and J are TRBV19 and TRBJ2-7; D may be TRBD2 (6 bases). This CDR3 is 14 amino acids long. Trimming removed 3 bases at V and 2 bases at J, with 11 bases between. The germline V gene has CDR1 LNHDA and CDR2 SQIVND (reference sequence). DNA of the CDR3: TGTGCCAGTAGTATTGGAGGGGTGACCTACGAGCAGTACTTC. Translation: CASSIGGVTYEQYF. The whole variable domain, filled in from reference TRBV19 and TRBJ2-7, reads DGGITQSPKYLFRKEGQNVTLSCEQNLNHDAMYWYRQDPGQGLRLIYYSQIVNDFQKGDIAEGYSVSREKKESFPLTVTSAQKNPTAFYLCASSIGGVTYEQYFGPGTRLTVT.

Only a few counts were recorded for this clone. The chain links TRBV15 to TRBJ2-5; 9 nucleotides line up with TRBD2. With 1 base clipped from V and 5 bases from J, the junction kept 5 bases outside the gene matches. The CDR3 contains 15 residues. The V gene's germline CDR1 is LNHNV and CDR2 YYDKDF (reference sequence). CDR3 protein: CATSRGVAGVETQYF. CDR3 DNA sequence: TGTGCCACCAGCAGAGGAGTAGCGGGGGTTGAGACCCAGTACTTC. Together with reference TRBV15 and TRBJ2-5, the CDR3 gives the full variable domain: DAMVIQNPRYQVTQFGKPVTLSCSQTLNHNVMYWYQQKSSQAPKLLFHYYDKDFNNEADTPDNFQSRRPNTSFCFLDIRSPGLGDTAMYLCATSRGVAGVETQYFGPGTRLLVL.

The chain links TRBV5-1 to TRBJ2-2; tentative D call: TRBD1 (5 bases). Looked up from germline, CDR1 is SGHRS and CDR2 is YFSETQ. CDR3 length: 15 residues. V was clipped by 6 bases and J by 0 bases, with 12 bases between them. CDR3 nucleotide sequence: TGCGCCAGCACCCTCTACAGGCCGAACACCGGGGAGCTGTTTTTT. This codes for CASTLYRPNTGELFF.

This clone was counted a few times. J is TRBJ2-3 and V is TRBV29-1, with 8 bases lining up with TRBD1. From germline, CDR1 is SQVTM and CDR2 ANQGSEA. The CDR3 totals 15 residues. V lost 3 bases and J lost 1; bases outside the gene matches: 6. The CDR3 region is CSVDTSGQGTDTQYF. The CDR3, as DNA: TGCAGCGTTGACACATCGGGACAGGGCACAGATACGCAGTATTTT.

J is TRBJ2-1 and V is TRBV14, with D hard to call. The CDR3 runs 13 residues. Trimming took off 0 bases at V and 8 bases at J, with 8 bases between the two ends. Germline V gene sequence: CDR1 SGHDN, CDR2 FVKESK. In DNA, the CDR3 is TGTGCCAGCAGCCAAGATTTTGAGGATGAGCAGTTCTTC. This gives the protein CASSQDFEDEQFF. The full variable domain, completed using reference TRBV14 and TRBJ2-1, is EAGVTQFPSHSVIEKGQTVTLRCDPISGHDNLYWYRRVMGKEIKFLLHFVKESKQDESGMPNNRFLAERTGGTYSTLKVQPAELEDSGVYFCASSQDFEDEQFFGPGTRLTVL.

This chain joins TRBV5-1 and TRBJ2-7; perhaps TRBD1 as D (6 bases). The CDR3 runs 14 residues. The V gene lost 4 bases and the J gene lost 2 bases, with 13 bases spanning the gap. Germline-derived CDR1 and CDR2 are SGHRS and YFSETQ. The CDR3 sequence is CASSPRTEAYEQYF. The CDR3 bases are TGCGCCAGCAGCCCTCGGACAGAAGCCTACGAGCAGTACTTC.

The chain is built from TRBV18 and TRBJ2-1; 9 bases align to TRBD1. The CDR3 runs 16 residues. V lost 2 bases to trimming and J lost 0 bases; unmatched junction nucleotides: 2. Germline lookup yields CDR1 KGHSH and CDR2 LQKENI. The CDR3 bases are TGTGCCAGCTCACCAGTGACAGGGGGCTCCTACAATGAGCAGTTCTTC. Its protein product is CASSPVTGGSYNEQFF.

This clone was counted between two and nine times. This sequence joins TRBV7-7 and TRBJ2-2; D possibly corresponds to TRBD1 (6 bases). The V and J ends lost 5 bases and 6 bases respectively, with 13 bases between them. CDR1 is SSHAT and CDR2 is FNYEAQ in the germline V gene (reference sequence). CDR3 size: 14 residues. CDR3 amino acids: CASSTHRDPGELFF. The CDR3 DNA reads TGTGCCAGCAGCACGCACAGGGATCCCGGGGAGCTGTTTTTT.

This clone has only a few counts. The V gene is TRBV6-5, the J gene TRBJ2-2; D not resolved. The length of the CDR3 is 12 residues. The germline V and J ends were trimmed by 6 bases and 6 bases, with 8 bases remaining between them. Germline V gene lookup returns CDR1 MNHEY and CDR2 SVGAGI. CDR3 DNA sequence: TGTGCCAGCAGGGGCGCCGCCGGGGAGCTGTTTTTT. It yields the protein CASRGAAGELFF.

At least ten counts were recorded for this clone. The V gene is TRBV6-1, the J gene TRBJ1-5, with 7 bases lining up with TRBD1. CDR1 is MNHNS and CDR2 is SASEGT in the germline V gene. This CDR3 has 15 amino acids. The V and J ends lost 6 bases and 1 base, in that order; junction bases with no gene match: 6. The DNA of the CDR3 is TGTGCCAGCAGCGTGACACAGGGGAGCAATCAGCCCCAGCATTTT. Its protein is CASSVTQGSNQPQHF.

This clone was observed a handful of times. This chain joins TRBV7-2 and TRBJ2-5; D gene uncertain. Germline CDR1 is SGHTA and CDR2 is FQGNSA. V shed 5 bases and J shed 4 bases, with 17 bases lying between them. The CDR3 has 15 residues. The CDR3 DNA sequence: TGTGCCAGCAGCCTTGGCATACCTGGTGTAGAGACCCAGTACTTC. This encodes CASSLGIPGVETQYF. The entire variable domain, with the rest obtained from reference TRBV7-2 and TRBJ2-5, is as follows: GAGVSQSPSNKVTEKGKDVELRCDPISGHTALYWYRQSLGQGLEFLIYFQGNSAPDKSGLPSDRFSAERTGGSVSTLTIQRTQQEDSAVYLCASSLGIPGVETQYFGPGTRLLVL.

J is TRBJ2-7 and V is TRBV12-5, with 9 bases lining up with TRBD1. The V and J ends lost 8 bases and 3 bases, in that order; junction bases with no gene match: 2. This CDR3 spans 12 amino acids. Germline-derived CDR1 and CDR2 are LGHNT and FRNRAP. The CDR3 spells CASQGQGYEQYF. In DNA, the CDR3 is TGTGCTAGTCAGGGACAGGGCTACGAGCAGTACTTC.